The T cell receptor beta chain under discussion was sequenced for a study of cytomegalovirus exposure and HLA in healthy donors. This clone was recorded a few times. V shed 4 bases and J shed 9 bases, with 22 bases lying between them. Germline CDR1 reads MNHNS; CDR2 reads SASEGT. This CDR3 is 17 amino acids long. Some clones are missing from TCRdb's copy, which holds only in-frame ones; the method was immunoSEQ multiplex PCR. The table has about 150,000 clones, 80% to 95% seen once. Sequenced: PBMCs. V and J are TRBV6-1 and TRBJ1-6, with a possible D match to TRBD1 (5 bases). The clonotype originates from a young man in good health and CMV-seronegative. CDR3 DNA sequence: TGTGCCAGCAGTGCTCCTCCTTTGACAGTCCCGAGTTCACCCCTCCACTTT. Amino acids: CASSAPPLTVPSSPLHF.